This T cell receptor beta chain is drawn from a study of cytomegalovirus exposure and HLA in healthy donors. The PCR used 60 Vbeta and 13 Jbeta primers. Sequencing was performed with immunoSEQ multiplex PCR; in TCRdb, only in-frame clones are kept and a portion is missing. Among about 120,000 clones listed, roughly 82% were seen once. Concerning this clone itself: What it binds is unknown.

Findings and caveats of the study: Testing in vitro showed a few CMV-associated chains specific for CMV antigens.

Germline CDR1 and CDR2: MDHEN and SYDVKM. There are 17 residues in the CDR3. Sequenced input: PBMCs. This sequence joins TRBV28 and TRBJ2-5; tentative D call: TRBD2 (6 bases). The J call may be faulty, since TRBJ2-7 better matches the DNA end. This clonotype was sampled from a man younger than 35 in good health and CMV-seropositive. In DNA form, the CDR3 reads TGTGCCAGCAGTTATTCTCTAATCGGGGGTTCTCCCTACGAGCAGTACTTC. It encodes CASSYSLIGGSPYEQYF.